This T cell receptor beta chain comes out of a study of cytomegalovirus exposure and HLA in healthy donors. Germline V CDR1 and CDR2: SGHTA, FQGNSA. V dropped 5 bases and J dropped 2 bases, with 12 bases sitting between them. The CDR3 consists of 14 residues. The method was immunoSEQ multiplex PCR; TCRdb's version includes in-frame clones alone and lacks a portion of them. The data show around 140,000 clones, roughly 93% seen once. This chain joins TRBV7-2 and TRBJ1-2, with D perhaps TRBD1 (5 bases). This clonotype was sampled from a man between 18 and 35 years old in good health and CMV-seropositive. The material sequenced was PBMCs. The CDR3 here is CASSLGGRNYGYTF. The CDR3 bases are TGTGCCAGCAGCCTCGGGGGGAGGAACTATGGCTACACCTTC.